A single sample is the source of the 18 T cell receptor beta chains below, sequenced in a study of Ad26.COV2.S vaccination and SARS-CoV-2 variants (dated by TCRdb to the early 2020s). In light of the paper, this sample's treatment or condition label describes: around 19 received Ad26.COV2.S at low or high dose, single or two shots; roughly five received placebo; per-sample allocation not given. Repertoires of vaccine and placebo recipients were sequenced from samples collected on day 63 after the first injection. To prepare the library, the immunoSEQ multiplex PCR assay was applied. Drawn from immuneACCESS, this table holds only the in-frame rearrangements with V and J called that TCRdb kept. Clones are partly lost; checked studies trace under half to an unresolved V gene and leave the rest unexplained. The sample table lists roughly 500,000 clones, roughly 87% of them with a count of one. Together, the top ten hold 13% of the sample.

Sequenced material: peripheral blood, taken in a trial of Ad26.COV2.S vaccine versus placebo. All receptors come from a person between 18 and 59 years old who received the Ad26.COV2.S COVID-19 vaccine or a placebo.

The rearrangement uses TRBV6-5 and TRBJ2-6, with D possibly matching TRBD1 (5 bases). V was shortened by 8 bases and J by 2 bases, with 7 bases between the two germline ends. Germline V gene data show CDR1 as MNHEY and CDR2 as SVGAGI. The CDR3 is 13 residues long. DNA of the CDR3: TGTGCCAGCGAGACAGCTGGGGCCAACGTCCTGACTTTC. Protein: CASETAGANVLTF.

This CDR3 is CASRREYGYTF. The CDR3 coding sequence is TGTGCCAGCAGACGGGAGTATGGCTACACCTTC. The chain has TRBV6-6 and TRBJ1-2; D not certain. The CDR3 has 11 residues. Germline assignment: CDR1 MNHNY and CDR2 SVGAGI (reference sequence). The V end was cut by 6 bases, the J end by 5 bases, with 7 bases between.

The chain links TRBV5-4 to TRBJ2-2; D gene uncertain. CDR1 is SGHNT, CDR2 YYREEE, per germline (reference sequence). Between the trimmed V and J ends, which lost 2 bases and 0 bases, there was a span of 5 bases. The CDR3 is 14 amino acids. The CDR3, as DNA: TGTGCCAGCAGCTTACGCCCGAACACCGGGGAGCTGTTTTTT. It yields the protein CASSLRPNTGELFF.

This rearrangement joins TRBV3-1 (or the pseudogene TRBV3-2) to TRBJ2-7, with no clear D. Germline loops: CDR1 LGHDT, CDR2 YNNKEL (reference sequence). V was pared by 2 bases and J by 2 bases, with 16 bases between. CDR3 length: 16 residues. The CDR3 coding sequence is TGTGCCAGCAGCCAAAAGACTTTGACGGCAACCTACGAGCAGTACTTC. This sequence encodes CASSQKTLTATYEQYF.

This clone turned up a few times. V and J are TRBV12-3 or TRBV12-4 and TRBJ1-3, with unresolved D. V was trimmed by 6 bases and J by 7 bases, leaving 7 bases between them. The CDR3 runs to 11 residues. For the CDR3, the DNA is TGTGCCAGCAGCCCCGCGAACACCATATATTTT. This sequence encodes CASSPANTIYF.

V and J are TRBV5-1 and TRBJ1-1; 8 nucleotides align to TRBD1. Germline assignment: CDR1 SGHRS and CDR2 YFSETQ. V lost 0 bases, J lost 2 bases, and 3 bases stayed unmatched. CDR3 length: 15 residues. The CDR3: CASSLGTGSNTEAFF. The CDR3 DNA sequence: TGCGCCAGCAGCTTGGGGACAGGGTCAAACACTGAAGCTTTCTTT. The whole variable domain, filled in from reference TRBV5-1 and TRBJ1-1, reads KAGVTQTPRYLIKTRGQQVTLSCSPISGHRSVSWYQQTPGQGLQFLFEYFSETQRNKGNFPGRFSGRQFSNSRSEMNVSTLELGDSALYLCASSLGTGSNTEAFFGQGTRLTVV.

This clone was observed once. The chain employs TRBV5-1 and TRBJ2-1; TRBD2 aligns across 8 bases. The CDR3 runs 15 residues. After removal of 7 bases from V and 4 bases from J, the junction contained 10 bases not matched to a gene. Germline V CDR1 and CDR2: SGHRS, YFSETQ. The CDR3 here is CASRTGTSMYNEQFF. The DNA of the CDR3 is TGCGCCAGCCGAACCGGGACTAGTATGTACAATGAGCAGTTCTTC.

V and J are TRBV9 and TRBJ2-1; D is uncertain. The germline gives CDR1 SGDLS, CDR2 YYNGEE. Trimming took 0 bases from V and 3 from J, leaving 13 bases between them. The CDR3 extends over 16 amino acids. The CDR3 region has the DNA TGTGCCAGCAGCGTAGCTGGCTTTGGGAACTACAATGAGCAGTTCTTC. Its protein product is CASSVAGFGNYNEQFF.

The rearrangement joins TRBV29-1 to TRBJ1-4; no clear D. This CDR3 contains 11 residues. Germline loops: CDR1 SQVTM, CDR2 ANQGSEA. Trimming took off 5 bases at V and 2 bases at J, with 3 bases between the two ends. The CDR3 region is CSVRTNEKLFF. CDR3 DNA sequence: TGCAGCGTTAGGACTAATGAAAAACTGTTTTTT.

V usage is TRBV18 and J usage is TRBJ1-3; D uncertain. The CDR3 sequence is 10 residues long. V dropped 5 bases and J dropped 9 bases, with 5 bases sitting between them. Germline CDR1 and CDR2: KGHSH and LQKENI. CDR3 sequence reads: CASSETTIYF. DNA of the CDR3: TGTGCCAGCTCAGAGACCACCATATATTTT.

The V call is TRBV5-3, the J call TRBJ1-2, with 9 bases matching TRBD1. TRBV5-3 is given ORF status, its function remaining uncertain. V was clipped by 0 bases and J by 6 bases; unmatched bases: 6. The CDR3 sequence is 15 residues long. CDR3 DNA: TGTGCCAGAAGCTTGGGGACAGGGGTGGTCCATGGCTACACCTTC. Amino acid sequence: CARSLGTGVVHGYTF.

This rearrangement joins TRBV15 to TRBJ2-1; 8 nucleotides match TRBD2. CDR3 length equals 16 residues. The trim removed 2 bases at V and 4 bases at J, leaving 7 bases unmatched. CDR1 is LNHNV, CDR2 YYDKDF, per germline (reference sequence). CDR3 protein: CATSRSGLDKYNEQFF. The CDR3 nucleotides are TGTGCCACCAGCAGATCGGGACTAGATAAGTACAATGAGCAGTTCTTC. Looking up the rest from reference TRBV15 and TRBJ2-1 gives the full variable domain: DAMVIQNPRYQVTQFGKPVTLSCSQTLNHNVMYWYQQKSSQAPKLLFHYYDKDFNNEADTPDNFQSRRPNTSFCFLDIRSPGLGDTAMYLCATSRSGLDKYNEQFFGPGTRLTVL.

The chain joins TRBV6-2 or TRBV6-3 to TRBJ1-1, with 7 bases matching TRBD1. The germline V gene encodes CDR1 MNHEY and CDR2 SVGEGT. The trim removed 2 bases at V and 8 bases at J, leaving 8 bases unmatched. The length of the CDR3 is 14 residues. The CDR3 DNA reads as TGTGCCAGCAGTTACGGGGGATCGACAGGGGAAGCTTTCTTT. It specifies CASSYGGSTGEAFF.

The table lists this clone with a count of one. The chain recombines TRBV5-1 with TRBJ2-5; 8 nucleotides match TRBD2. Per the germline V gene, CDR1 is SGHRS and CDR2 is YFSETQ. CDR3 length: 15 amino acids. V gave up 0 bases and J gave up 2 bases; unmatched junction bases: 3. The CDR3 region is CASSLGLAMQETQYF. CDR3 in DNA: TGCGCCAGCAGCTTGGGACTAGCGATGCAAGAGACCCAGTACTTC.

The J gene is TRBJ2-7, the V gene TRBV30; 10 nucleotides line up with TRBD2. In germline, CDR1 is GTSNPN, CDR2 SVGIG (reference sequence). There are 16 residues in the CDR3. V lost 0 bases to trimming and J lost 6 bases; unmatched junction nucleotides: 11. In DNA, the CDR3 is TGTGCCTGGAGTGTATGGCTAGCGGGAGAGGTGGGCGAGCAGTACTTC. Translated, it gives CAWSVWLAGEVGEQYF.

Only one count was recorded for this clone. The rearrangement joins TRBV7-2 to TRBJ2-5; 7 nucleotides line up with TRBD2. With 0 bases clipped from V and 0 bases from J, the junction kept 7 bases outside the gene matches. This CDR3 is built from 17 residues. Germline values: CDR1 SGHTA, CDR2 FQGNSA. The CDR3 spells CASSLAWGGVNQETQYF. CDR3 nucleotide sequence: TGTGCCAGCAGCTTAGCTTGGGGAGGGGTAAACCAAGAGACCCAGTACTTC. Full variable domain (outside the CDR3, taken from reference TRBV7-2 and TRBJ2-5): GAGVSQSPSNKVTEKGKDVELRCDPISGHTALYWYRQSLGQGLEFLIYFQGNSAPDKSGLPSDRFSAERTGGSVSTLTIQRTQQEDSAVYLCASSLAWGGVNQETQYFGPGTRLLVL.

The chain joins TRBV19 to TRBJ1-1; D unresolved. V lost 2 bases to trimming and J lost 2 bases, with 0 bases between them. CDR3 length: 11 amino acids. The germline gives CDR1 LNHDA, CDR2 SQIVND (reference sequence). The CDR3: CASSINTEAFF. The CDR3 coding sequence is TGTGCCAGTAGTATAAACACTGAAGCTTTCTTT.

At least ten counts were recorded for this clone. The V gene is TRBV28, the J gene TRBJ1-2, with TRBD1 matching over 9 bases. In germline, CDR1 is MDHEN, CDR2 SYDVKM. The CDR3 is 14 residues long. The ends lost 6 bases at V and 10 bases at J; junction bases unmatched: 12. In DNA, the CDR3 is TGTGCCAGCAGGGGGAGCGGGACAGGGATCCCCTACACCTTC. Its translation: CASRGSGTGIPYTF.